Below, 14 T cell receptor beta chains from the same sample are listed, as sequenced in a study of shared clonotypes between healthy human individuals. Profiling relied on immunoSEQ multiplex PCR, and the TCRdb table lists in-frame clones only, not all of them. The sample lists hundreds of thousands of clones; less than 85% were seen once. The sample taken for sequencing was memory CD4+ T cells sorted from blood. The subset: CD45RA-negative fraction. The receptors derive from a man between 25 and 39 years old in good health.

The chain links TRBV2 to TRBJ2-7; the match to TRBD2 covers 8 bases. This CDR3 is built from 14 residues. V was pared by 6 bases and J by 0 bases, with 4 bases of the junction left unmatched. Germline V gene data show CDR1 as SNHLY and CDR2 as FYNNEI. The CDR3 loop reads CASSKTSDSYEQYF. The CDR3 nucleotides read TGTGCCAGCAGCAAGACTAGCGACTCCTACGAGCAGTACTTC. The whole variable domain, filled in from reference TRBV2 and TRBJ2-7, reads EPEVTQTPSHQVTQMGQEVILRCVPISNHLYFYWYRQILGQKVEFLVSFYNNEISEKSEIFDDQFSVERPDGSNFTLKIRSTKLEDSAMYFCASSKTSDSYEQYFGPGTRLTVT.

V gene TRBV5-1 combines with J gene TRBJ2-1, with a weak D call TRBD1 (5 bases). With 3 bases removed from V and 8 bases from J, the gap between germline ends came to 18 bases. Germline assignment: CDR1 SGHRS and CDR2 YFSETQ. The CDR3 is 15 amino acids. The CDR3 coding sequence is TGCGCCAGCAGCTCACGCTGGGGCGTCGAGGATGAGCAGTTCTTC. Protein product: CASSSRWGVEDEQFF.

The sample holds one count of this clone. The chain combines TRBV11-2 with TRBJ2-1; 10 positions match TRBD2. The V and J ends lost 7 bases and 5 bases, in that order; junction bases with no gene match: 11. Germline CDR1 and CDR2: SGHAT and FQNNGV. CDR3 length: 16 residues. For the CDR3, the DNA is TGTGCCAGCACAGGGGCTTTTACTAGCGGGAACAATGAGCAGTTCTTC. This sequence encodes CASTGAFTSGNNEQFF.

The V gene is TRBV10-3, the J gene TRBJ2-7, with a tentative D call TRBD1 (5 bases). Germline loops: CDR1 ENHRY, CDR2 SYGVKD. V shed 10 bases and J shed 0 bases, with 13 bases lying between them. The CDR3 runs 13 residues. DNA for the CDR3: TGTGCCACCATCAGGGAAAGCTCCTACGAGCAGTACTTC. Translating gives CATIRESSYEQYF.

The chain has TRBV7-2 and TRBJ2-3; TRBD2 matches 10 bases. V was pared by 4 bases and J by 5 bases, with 6 bases of the junction left unmatched. The CDR3 consists of 15 residues. Looked up from germline, CDR1 is SGHTA and CDR2 is FQGNSA. CDR3 bases: TGTGCCAGCAGCTCCCCGGGACTAGCGAAAGATACGCAGTATTTT. This encodes CASSSPGLAKDTQYF.

The rearrangement joins TRBV14 to TRBJ2-3, with 8 positions matching TRBD2. Germline CDR1 SGHDN, CDR2 FVKESK. The CDR3 contains 16 residues. V lost 1 base to trimming and J lost 5 bases; unmatched junction nucleotides: 8. The CDR3 sequence is CASSQVYGRARDTQYF. The DNA of the CDR3 is TGTGCCAGCAGCCAAGTCTACGGGAGGGCCAGAGATACGCAGTATTTT.

The chain uses TRBV14 and TRBJ2-5; 8 positions match TRBD1. CDR3 length equals 16 residues. CDR1 and CDR2 (germline): SGHDN, FVKESK. The junction had 8 bases not matched to a gene; V was cut back by 0 bases and J by 5 bases. The CDR3 protein is CASSQDVRGRGETQYF. DNA for the CDR3: TGTGCCAGCAGCCAAGACGTCAGGGGGCGCGGGGAGACCCAGTACTTC.

This clone has only one observation. The chain employs TRBV19 and TRBJ1-5; possible D gene TRBD1, 5 bases. The V gene's germline CDR1 is LNHDA and CDR2 SQIVND (reference sequence). Trimming left V 6 bases short and J 3 bases short, with 15 bases between. This CDR3 has 15 residues. CDR3 residues: CASRSRDGDNQPQHF. CDR3 bases: TGTGCCAGTAGGTCACGGGACGGAGACAATCAGCCCCAGCATTTT.

Only one count was recorded for this clone. The chain couples TRBV4-2 to TRBJ2-3, with 8 bases identical to TRBD2. Germline V gives CDR1 LGHNA, CDR2 YNFKEQ. With 1 base clipped from V and 4 bases from J, the junction kept 4 bases outside the gene matches. The CDR3 runs 15 residues. The CDR3 region has the DNA TGTGCCAGCAGCCAAGCGAGCGGGAGTGCAGATACGCAGTATTTT. This sequence encodes CASSQASGSADTQYF.

The chain is built from TRBV28 and TRBJ2-1; D not certain. Germline V gene sequence: CDR1 MDHEN, CDR2 SYDVKM. Trimming left V 3 bases short and J 1 base short, with 7 bases between. This CDR3 is 14 amino acids long. The CDR3 loop is CASSFRGSYNEQFF. The DNA for the CDR3 is TGTGCCAGCAGTTTCAGAGGATCCTACAATGAGCAGTTCTTC.

V is TRBV6-5 and J is TRBJ1-2; weak D call: TRBD1 (5 bases). Germline CDR1 MNHEY, CDR2 SVGAGI. V was clipped by 4 bases and J by 4 bases, with 13 bases between them. The CDR3 totals 14 residues. The CDR3 loop is CASSSVKGRYGYTF. DNA of the CDR3: TGTGCCAGCAGTTCCGTGAAGGGACGCTATGGCTACACCTTC.

The chain is built from TRBV28 and TRBJ1-2; perhaps TRBD1 as D (5 bases). Trimming left V 7 bases short and J 4 bases short, with 16 bases between. The CDR3 consists of 14 residues. The germline gives CDR1 MDHEN, CDR2 SYDVKM. This chain's CDR3 is CASTRGPSVYGYTF. In DNA form, the CDR3 reads TGTGCCAGCACTAGGGGCCCATCGGTCTATGGCTACACCTTC.

The genes are TRBV29-1 and TRBJ2-7; D possibly corresponds to TRBD1 (5 bases). V shed 5 bases and J shed 7 bases, with 15 bases lying between them. This CDR3 has 12 amino acids. The germline V gene has CDR1 SQVTM and CDR2 ANQGSEA. The CDR3 sequence: CSVKPSTGEQYF. CDR3 sequence (DNA): TGCAGCGTTAAGCCCTCCACAGGTGAGCAGTACTTC.

The V and J genes are TRBV7-9 and TRBJ2-2; D is unresolved. V lost 5 bases and J 5 bases, leaving 15 bases between the germline ends. CDR3 length: 15 residues. CDR1 and CDR2 from the germline V gene are SEHNR and FQNEAQ (reference sequence). This CDR3 is CASSRPPPETGELFF. The CDR3 region has the DNA TGTGCCAGCAGCCGTCCCCCGCCAGAGACCGGGGAGCTGTTTTTT.